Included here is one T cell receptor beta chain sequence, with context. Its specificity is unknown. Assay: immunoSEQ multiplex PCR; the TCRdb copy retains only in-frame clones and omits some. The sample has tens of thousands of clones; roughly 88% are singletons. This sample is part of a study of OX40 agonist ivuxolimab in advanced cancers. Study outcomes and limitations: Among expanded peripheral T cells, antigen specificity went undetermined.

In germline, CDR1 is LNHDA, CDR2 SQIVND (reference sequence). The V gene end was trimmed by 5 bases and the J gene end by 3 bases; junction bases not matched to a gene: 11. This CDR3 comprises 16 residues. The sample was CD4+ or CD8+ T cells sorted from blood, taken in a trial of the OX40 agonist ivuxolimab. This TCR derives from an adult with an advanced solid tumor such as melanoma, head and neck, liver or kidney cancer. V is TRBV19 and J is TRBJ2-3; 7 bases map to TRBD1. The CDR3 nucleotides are TGTGCCAGTAGTCCGGAGACAGGGATTGTTACAGATACGCAGTATTTT. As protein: CASSPETGIVTDTQYF.